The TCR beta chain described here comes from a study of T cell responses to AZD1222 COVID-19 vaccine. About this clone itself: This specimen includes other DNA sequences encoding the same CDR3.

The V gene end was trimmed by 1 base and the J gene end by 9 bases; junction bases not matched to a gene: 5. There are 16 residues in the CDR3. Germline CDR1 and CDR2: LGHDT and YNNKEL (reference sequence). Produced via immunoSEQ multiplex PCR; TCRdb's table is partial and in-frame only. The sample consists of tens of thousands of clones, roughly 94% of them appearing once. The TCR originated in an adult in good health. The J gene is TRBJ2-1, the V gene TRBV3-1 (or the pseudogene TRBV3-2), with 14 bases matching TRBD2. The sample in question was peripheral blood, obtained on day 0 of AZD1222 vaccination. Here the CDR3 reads CASSQGLAGGRGEQFF. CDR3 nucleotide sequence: TGTGCCAGCAGCCAAGGACTAGCGGGAGGGCGTGGTGAGCAGTTCTTC.